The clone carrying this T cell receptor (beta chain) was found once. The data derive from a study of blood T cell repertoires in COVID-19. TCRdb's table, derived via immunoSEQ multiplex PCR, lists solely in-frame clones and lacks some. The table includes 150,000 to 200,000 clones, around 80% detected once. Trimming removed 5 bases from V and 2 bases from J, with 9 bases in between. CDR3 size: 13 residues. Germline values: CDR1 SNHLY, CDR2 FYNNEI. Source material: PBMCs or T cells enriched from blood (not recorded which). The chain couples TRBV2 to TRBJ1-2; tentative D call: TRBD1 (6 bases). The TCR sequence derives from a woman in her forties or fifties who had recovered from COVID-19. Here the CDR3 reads CASSSQGNYGYTF. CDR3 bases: TGTGCCAGCAGTTCTCAGGGGAACTATGGCTACACCTTC.